These 8 T cell receptor beta chains came from one sample sequenced in a study of CD8 T cells in Susac syndrome. cDNA came from about 0.5 to 1 ug RNA primed by random hexamers. TCRdb recomputed calls from the immunoSEQ multiplex PCR reads with MiXCR, one row per CDR3 protein. The table lists approximately 180,000 distinct CDR3 sequences, 85% to 95% of them singletons. Source material: CD4+ T cells from PBMCs. The origin of the receptors is a human donor with Susac syndrome.

J is TRBJ1-1 and V is TRBV7-9; D not certain. The CDR3 covers 14 residues. Germline CDR1 reads SEHNR; CDR2 reads FQNEAQ (reference sequence). The ends were cut back, 1 base at V and 0 bases at J, with 6 bases in the middle. The CDR3 protein is CASSLVALNTEAFF. For the CDR3, the DNA is TGTGCCAGCAGCTTAGTGGCGTTGAACACTGAAGCTTTCTTT.

V and J are TRBV7-9 and TRBJ2-7; 9 bases are shared with TRBD1. Losses at the gene ends were 3 bases for V and 3 bases for J; bases not matched to a gene: 6. Germline V lookup: CDR1 SEHNR, CDR2 FQNEAQ (reference sequence). This CDR3 region has 15 residues. CDR3 sequence (DNA): TGTGCCAGCAGCTTGGGACAGGGACAAATCTACGAGCAGTACTTC. Translation gives CASSLGQGQIYEQYF.

In regard to this clonotype: At one boundary the junction diverges from the germline segment, which might be a read error. The J gene is TRBJ2-3, the V gene TRBV11-2, with 7 positions matching TRBD2. The CDR3 sequence is 16 residues long. The germline V gene encodes CDR1 SGHAT and CDR2 FQNNGV. The CDR3 loop is CASSFADGGSRDTQYF. The CDR3 DNA reads TGTGCCAGCAGCTTTGCTGACGGCGGGAGCAGAGATACGCAGTATTTT.

This chain links TRBV9 with TRBJ2-6, with D possibly TRBD1 on 5 matching bases. V lost 3 bases, J lost 1 base, and 17 bases lay in between. CDR1 and CDR2 from the germline V gene are SGDLS and YYNGEE. There are 18 residues in the CDR3. The CDR3 protein is CASSARQIINSGANVLTF. DNA for the CDR3: TGTGCCAGCAGCGCGCGACAGATAATAAATTCTGGGGCCAACGTCCTGACTTTC.

The genes are TRBV20-1 and TRBJ2-1, with D unclear. The CDR3 is made up of 11 amino acids. Germline V gene sequence: CDR1 DFQATT, CDR2 SNEGSKA (reference sequence). Deletions cut 5 bases from V and 8 bases from J, with 10 bases between. The CDR3 spells CSALWADEQFF. CDR3 nucleotides: TGCAGTGCTCTGTGGGCAGATGAGCAGTTCTTC.

This chain joins TRBV20-1 and TRBJ2-3, with TRBD2 identical over 12 bases. The V gene's germline CDR1 is DFQATT and CDR2 SNEGSKA (reference sequence). V lost 3 bases and J lost 3; bases outside the gene matches: 4. The CDR3 is 15 residues long. The CDR3 bases are TGCAGTGCTAGCCAGACTAGCGGGAGTACAGATACGCAGTATTTT. Translated: CSASQTSGSTDTQYF.

The chain carries TRBV5-1 and TRBJ2-7, with TRBD2 matching over 8 bases. The CDR3 loop spans 15 amino acids. Germline trimming cut 4 bases from V and 2 bases from J; bases unmatched to any gene: 8. Per the germline V gene, CDR1 is SGHRS and CDR2 is YFSETQ. The CDR3 DNA is TGCGCCAGCAGCGTATTAGCGGGGATGGCCTACGAGCAGTACTTC. It yields the protein CASSVLAGMAYEQYF.

This chain connects TRBV19 to TRBJ1-2; D remains ambiguous. The CDR3 covers 11 residues. Trimming pared 6 bases from V and 3 bases from J, leaving 5 bases between. From germline, CDR1 is LNHDA and CDR2 SQIVND (reference sequence). The CDR3 region has the DNA TGTGCCAGTAGGACCCACTATGGCTACACCTTC. Protein product: CASRTHYGYTF.